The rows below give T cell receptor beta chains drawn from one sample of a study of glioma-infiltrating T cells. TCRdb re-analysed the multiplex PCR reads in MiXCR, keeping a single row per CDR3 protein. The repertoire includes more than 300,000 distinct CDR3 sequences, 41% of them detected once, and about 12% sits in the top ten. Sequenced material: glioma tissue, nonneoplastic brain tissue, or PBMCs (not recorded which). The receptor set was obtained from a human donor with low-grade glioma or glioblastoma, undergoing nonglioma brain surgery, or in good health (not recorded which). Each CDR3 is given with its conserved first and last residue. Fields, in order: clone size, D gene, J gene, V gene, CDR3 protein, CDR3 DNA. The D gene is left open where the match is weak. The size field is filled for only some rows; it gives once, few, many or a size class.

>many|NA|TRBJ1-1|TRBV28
CASTSGATTEAFF
TGTGCCAGCACTTCCGGGGCGACCACTGAAGCTTTCTTT
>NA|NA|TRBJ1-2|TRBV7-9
CASTLVGFGYTF
TGTGCCAGCACCTTAGTAGGGTTTGGCTACACCTTC
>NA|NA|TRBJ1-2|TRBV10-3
CAISDFGGFGVDYGYTF
TGTGCCATCAGTGATTTCGGGGGATTTGGGGTAGACTATGGCTACACCTTC
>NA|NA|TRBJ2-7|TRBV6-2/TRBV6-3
CASSPPDGDPYEQYF
TGTGCCAGCAGTCCACCGGACGGAGACCCCTACGAGCAGTACTTT
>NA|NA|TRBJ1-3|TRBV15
CATSRDTGAGNTIYF
TGTGCCACCAGCAGAGATACTGGCGCCGGAAACACCATATATTTT
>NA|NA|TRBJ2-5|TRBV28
CASRPGGQETQYF
TGTGCCAGCCGCCCCGGAGGTCAAGAGACCCAGTACTTC
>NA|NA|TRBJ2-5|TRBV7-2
CASSLNTGVGETQYF
TGTGCCAGCAGCTTAAATACGGGCGTAGGAGAGACCCAGTACTTC
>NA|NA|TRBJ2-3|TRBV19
CASSLNRARIPHRTDTQYF
TGTGCCAGTAGTCTTAACAGGGCCCGGATACCACACCGCACAGATACGCAGTATTTT
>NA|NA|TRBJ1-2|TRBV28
CATGGLNYGYTF
TGTGCGACCGGGGGCCTGAACTATGGCTACACCTTC
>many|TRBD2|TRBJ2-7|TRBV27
CASRMASGFYEQYF
TGTGCCAGCCGCATGGCTAGCGGGTTTTACGAGCAGTACTTC
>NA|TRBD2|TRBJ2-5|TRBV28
CASTSNRAGGETQYF
TGTGCCAGCACCTCAAATCGAGCGGGAGGAGAGACCCAGTACTTC
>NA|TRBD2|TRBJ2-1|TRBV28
CASRGLAGYYEKYF
TGTGCCAGCAGGGGACTAGCGGGTTACTACGAGAAGTACTTC
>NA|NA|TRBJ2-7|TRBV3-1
CASSQDLRPYEQYF
TGTGCCAGCAGCCAAGATTTACGGCCTTACGAGCAGTACTTC
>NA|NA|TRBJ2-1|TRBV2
CASTILSRSDEQFF
TGTGCCAGCACCATACTATCACGTTCAGATGAGCAGTTCTTC
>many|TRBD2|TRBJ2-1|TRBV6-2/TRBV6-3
CASSPVKGAGGPSEQFF
TGTGCCAGCAGTCCCGTGAAAGGAGCGGGAGGGCCGTCGGAGCAGTTCTTC
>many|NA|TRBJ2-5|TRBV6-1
CASSEGTLTGETQYF
TGTGCCAGCAGTGAAGGTACACTCACAGGGGAGACCCAGTACTTC
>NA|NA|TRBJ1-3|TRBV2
CASSQYWGNTIYF
TGTGCCAGCTCCCAATATTGGGGAAACACCATATATTTT
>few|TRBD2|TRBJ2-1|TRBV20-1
CSALTSAYNEQFF
TGCAGTGCATTGACTAGCGCCTACAATGAGCAGTTCTTC
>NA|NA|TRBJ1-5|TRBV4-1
CASSQVGDQPQHF
TGCGCCAGCAGCCAAGTGGGGGATCAGCCCCAGCATTTT
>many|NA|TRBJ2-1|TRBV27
CASSPGTLGSYNEQFF
TGTGCCAGCAGTCCAGGGACTTTGGGCTCCTACAATGAGCAGTTCTTC
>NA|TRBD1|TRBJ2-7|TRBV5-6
CASRPRTGSSWGTYEQYF
TGTGCCAGCCGTCCTAGGACAGGGTCAAGCTGGGGGACCTACGAGCAGTACTTC
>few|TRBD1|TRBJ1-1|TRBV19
CASSTTGGAEAFF
TGTGCCAGTAGTACAACAGGGGGCGCTGAAGCTTTCTTT
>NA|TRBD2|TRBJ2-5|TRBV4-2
CASSLLVGSGRAETQYF
TGTGCCAGCAGCCTATTAGTGGGGAGCGGGAGGGCGGAGACCCAGTACTTC
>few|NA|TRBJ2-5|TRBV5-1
CASSWAGTPQETQYF
TGCGCCAGCAGCTGGGCCGGGACACCCCAAGAGACCCAGTACTTC
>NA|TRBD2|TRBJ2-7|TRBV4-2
CASSPSGTSGYEQYF
TGTGCCAGCAGCCCGTCCGGGACTAGCGGATACGAGCAGTACTTC
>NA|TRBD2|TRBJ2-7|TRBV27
CASSFGTSAYNEQYF
TGTGCCAGCAGTTTCGGGACTAGCGCTTACAACGAGCAGTACTTC
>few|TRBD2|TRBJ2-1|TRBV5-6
CASSLQGLAGVDEQFF
TGTGCCAGCAGCTTGCAGGGACTAGCGGGAGTTGATGAGCAGTTCTTC
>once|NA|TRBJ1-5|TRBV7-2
CASSGQDNRPQHF
TGTGCCAGCAGCGGGCAGGACAATCGGCCCCAGCATTTT
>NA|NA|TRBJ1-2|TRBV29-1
CSVRPGLGYGYTF
TGCAGCGTTCGCCCGGGACTTGGGTATGGCTACACCTTC
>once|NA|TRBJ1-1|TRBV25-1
CASSDAPGKGGYGNTEAFF
TGTGCCAGCAGTGATGCCCCCGGGAAAGGGGGGTATGGTAACACTGAAGCTTTCTTT
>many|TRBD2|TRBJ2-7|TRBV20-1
CSASREGLGKEQYF
TGCAGTGCGAGCCGGGAGGGCCTAGGTAAAGAGCAGTACTTC
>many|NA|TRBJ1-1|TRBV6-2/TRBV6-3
CASSYGKDSLNTEAFF
TGTGCCAGCAGTTACGGAAAGGACAGTTTGAACACTGAAGCTTTCTTT
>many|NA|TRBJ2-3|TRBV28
CASSGGPSTDTQYF
TGTGCCAGCAGTGGTGGACCCAGCACAGATACGCAGTATTTT
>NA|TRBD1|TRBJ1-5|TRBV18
CASSPATGARNQPQHF
TGTGCCAGCTCGCCCGCGACAGGGGCACGCAATCAGCCCCAGCATTTT
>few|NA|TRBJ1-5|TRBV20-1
CSGRRGGGNQPQHF
TGCAGTGGTAGACGGGGTGGTGGCAATCAGCCCCAGCATTTT
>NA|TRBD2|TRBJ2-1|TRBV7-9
CASPPPPGLAGGGNEQFF
TGTGCCAGCCCCCCCCCGCCGGGACTAGCGGGAGGGGGCAATGAGCAGTTCTTC
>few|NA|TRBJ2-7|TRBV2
CATRDSSYEQYF
TGTGCCACCCGGGACTCCTCCTACGAGCAGTACTTC
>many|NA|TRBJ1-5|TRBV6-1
CASKQGTGYSNQPQHF
TGTGCCAGCAAACAGGGCACAGGGTATAGCAATCAGCCCCAGCATTTT
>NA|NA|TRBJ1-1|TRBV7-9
CASSSQGLQAFF
TGTGCCAGCAGCTCCCAAGGGCTCCAAGCTTTCTTT
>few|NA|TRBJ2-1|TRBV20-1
CSARVLGKQFF
TGCAGTGCTAGAGTGTTGGGAAAGCAGTTCTTC
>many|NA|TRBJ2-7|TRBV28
CASIHTGLGVNEQYF
TGTGCCAGCATTCACACAGGGCTAGGCGTCAACGAGCAGTACTTC
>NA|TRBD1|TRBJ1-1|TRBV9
CASRRVFQGAEAFF
TGTGCCAGCAGAAGAGTGTTCCAGGGGGCTGAAGCTTTCTTT
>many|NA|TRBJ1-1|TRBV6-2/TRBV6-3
CASQGHFNTEAFF
TGTGCCAGCCAGGGACATTTCAACACTGAAGCTTTCTTT
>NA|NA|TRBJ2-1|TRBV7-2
CASSLTGPHSYNEQFF
TGTGCCAGCAGCTTAACGGGACCCCACTCCTACAATGAGCAGTTCTTC
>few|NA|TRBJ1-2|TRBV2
CASSPTGLRDGYTF
TGTGCCAGCAGCCCAACGGGTCTCCGGGATGGCTACACCTTC
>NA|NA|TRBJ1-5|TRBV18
CASSPTVAIYSNQPQHF
TGTGCCAGCTCACCAACAGTGGCCATTTATAGCAATCAGCCCCAGCATTTT
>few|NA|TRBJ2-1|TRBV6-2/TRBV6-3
CASRAESSYNEQFF
TGTGCCAGCAGGGCGGAGAGCTCCTACAATGAGCAGTTCTTC
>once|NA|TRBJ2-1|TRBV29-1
CSLGSRAEQFF
TGCAGCCTCGGATCCAGGGCTGAGCAGTTCTTC
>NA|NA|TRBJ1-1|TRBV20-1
CSARVLNRLSEAFF
TGCAGTGCTAGAGTACTTAATCGACTTTCTGAAGCTTTCTTT
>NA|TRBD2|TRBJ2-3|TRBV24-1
CATSVPPGTSGSVADTQYF
TGTGCCACCAGTGTTCCTCCCGGGACTAGCGGGAGCGTTGCAGATACGCAGTATTTT
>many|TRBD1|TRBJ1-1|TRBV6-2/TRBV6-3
CASSRTGTEAFF
TGTGCCAGCAGCCGGACAGGGACTGAAGCTTTCTTT
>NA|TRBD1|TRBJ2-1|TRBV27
CASSLQGASYEQFF
TGTGCCAGCAGTTTACAGGGGGCCTCCTATGAGCAGTTCTTC
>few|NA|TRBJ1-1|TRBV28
CASSLRSGVSEAFF
TGTGCCAGCAGTTTACGGTCGGGGGTCTCTGAAGCTTTCTTT
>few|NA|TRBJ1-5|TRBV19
CASSISWTRQFNQPQHF
TGTGCCAGTAGTATAAGTTGGACCCGGCAGTTCAATCAGCCCCAGCATTTT
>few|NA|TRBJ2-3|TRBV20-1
CSAQGHLPDTQYF
TGCAGTGCTCAGGGACATCTACCAGATACGCAGTATTTT